These 14 T cell receptor beta chains came from one sample sequenced in a study of cytomegalovirus exposure and HLA in healthy donors (dated by TCRdb to about 2017). Libraries were constructed by the immunoSEQ multiplex PCR assay. The clones in this table, taken by TCRdb from immuneACCESS, are in-frame only. Not every clone is retained; where verified, under half of the shortfall comes from an unresolved V gene, and the cause of the rest is unknown. The sample includes about 330,000 clones, with roughly 88% observed a single time. About 0.8% of the sample rests with the top ten. Sequences were obtained from PBMCs. These receptors were collected from a woman aged 18-35 years in good health and CMV-seronegative.

The V call is TRBV10-3, the J call TRBJ2-7; 8 bases align to TRBD2. Germline V gene data show CDR1 as ENHRY and CDR2 as SYGVKD. Trimming at V came to 3 bases and at J to 5 bases, leaving 9 bases not matched to a gene. The CDR3 has 15 amino acids. The CDR3 loop is CAISEREGPRDEQYF. The CDR3 nucleotides read TGTGCCATCAGTGAACGGGAGGGCCCTCGGGACGAGCAGTACTTC.

The chain uses TRBV7-2 and TRBJ2-7; the D gene is possibly TRBD1 (5 bases). Germline assignment: CDR1 SGHTA and CDR2 FQGNSA. Trimming removed 2 bases at V and 7 bases at J, with 18 bases between. The CDR3 length is 15 residues. In DNA, the CDR3 is TGTGCCAGCAGCTTACATCAGGGCGCTACCGGGGAGCAGTACTTC. Translation: CASSLHQGATGEQYF. Combining the CDR3 with reference TRBV7-2 and TRBJ2-7 gives the whole variable domain GAGVSQSPSNKVTEKGKDVELRCDPISGHTALYWYRQSLGQGLEFLIYFQGNSAPDKSGLPSDRFSAERTGGSVSTLTIQRTQQEDSAVYLCASSLHQGATGEQYFGPGTRLTVT.

This sequence joins TRBV12-5 and TRBJ1-1, with 9 bases that match TRBD1. Germline CDR1 and CDR2: LGHNT and FRNRAP. V dropped 7 bases and J dropped 1; count of bases not matched to a gene: 7. This CDR3 is built from 15 residues. CDR3 bases: TGTGCTAGTGCCCAAGGACAGGGGACGAACACTGAAGCTTTCTTT. Amino acids: CASAQGQGTNTEAFF.

V is TRBV7-2 and J is TRBJ2-1; 9 bases align to TRBD2. Unmatched junction bases numbered 10, after V lost 3 bases and J lost 10 bases. The CDR3 sequence is 15 residues long. Germline CDR1 reads SGHTA; CDR2 reads FQGNSA. CDR3 in amino acids: CASSFGSGRLGEQFF. CDR3 bases: TGTGCCAGCAGCTTTGGGAGCGGGAGGCTTGGCGAGCAGTTCTTC. The entire variable domain, with the rest obtained from reference TRBV7-2 and TRBJ2-1, is as follows: GAGVSQSPSNKVTEKGKDVELRCDPISGHTALYWYRQSLGQGLEFLIYFQGNSAPDKSGLPSDRFSAERTGGSVSTLTIQRTQQEDSAVYLCASSFGSGRLGEQFFGPGTRLTVL.

This clone was picked up a small number of times. Written as DNA, the CDR3 is TGTGCCAGCAGCTTGACAGATGGCTACACCTTC. This codes for CASSLTDGYTF. V and J are TRBV5-6 and TRBJ1-2; D gene uncertain. V lost 1 base and J 6 bases, leaving 4 bases between the germline ends. The CDR3 totals 11 residues. Germline loops: CDR1 SGHDT, CDR2 YYEEEE.

This rearrangement joins TRBV28 to TRBJ2-2; the D gene is possibly TRBD2 (6 bases). The V gene's germline CDR1 is MDHEN and CDR2 SYDVKM. Trimming took off 7 bases at V and 0 bases at J, with 12 bases between the two ends. The CDR3 runs 15 residues. The CDR3 protein is CASNLIAANTGELFF. The CDR3 DNA reads TGTGCCAGCAACTTGATAGCGGCGAACACCGGGGAGCTGTTTTTT. Together with reference TRBV28 and TRBJ2-2, the CDR3 gives the full variable domain: DVKVTQSSRYLVKRTGEKVFLECVQDMDHENMFWYRQDPGLGLRLIYFSYDVKMKEKGDIPEGYSVSREKKERFSLILESASTNQTSMYLCASNLIAANTGELFFGEGSRLTVL.

The V gene is TRBV29-1, the J gene TRBJ2-1, with unresolved D. CDR1 and CDR2 from the germline V gene are SQVTM and ANQGSEA. Trimming took 6 bases from V and 8 from J, leaving 8 bases between them. The CDR3 is 10 residues long. CDR3 in amino acids: CSVIRDEQFF. Here the CDR3 DNA reads TGCAGCGTCATCCGGGATGAGCAGTTCTTC.

This clone was detected once. The genes are TRBV5-1 and TRBJ1-3; TRBD1 matches 8 bases. The ends lost 5 bases at V and 0 bases at J; junction bases unmatched: 4. CDR1 is SGHRS and CDR2 is YFSETQ in the germline V gene. The CDR3 loop spans 15 amino acids. The CDR3 DNA follows: TGCGCCAGCAGAAACACAGGGGGCTCTGGAAACACCATATATTTT. Protein product: CASRNTGGSGNTIYF.

The V gene is TRBV4-3, the J gene TRBJ2-4; TRBD1 aligns across 8 bases. V lost 0 bases, J lost 6 bases, and 7 bases stayed unmatched. From germline, CDR1 is LGHNA and CDR2 YSLEER. This CDR3 region has 16 residues. As DNA, the CDR3 is TGCGCCAGCAGCCAAGATCTTCAGGGGGCTAGAAACATTCAGTACTTC. Protein: CASSQDLQGARNIQYF.

The chain carries TRBV7-8 and TRBJ1-2; tentatively, D is TRBD1 (6 bases). CDR3 size: 14 residues. Per germline, CDR1 SGHVS and CDR2 FQNEAQ. V was cut by 5 bases and J by 8 bases, with 18 bases left in between. CDR3 coding DNA: TGTGCCAGCAGCGGTGGACAGTTATGGGCCGGCTACACCTTC. Encoded protein: CASSGGQLWAGYTF. Drawing the rest from reference TRBV7-8 and TRBJ1-2, the complete variable domain is GAGVSQSPRYKVAKRGQDVALRCDPISGHVSLFWYQQALGQGPEFLTYFQNEAQLDKSGLPSDRFFAERPEGSVSTLKIQRTQQEDSAVYLCASSGGQLWAGYTFGSGTRLTVV.

The chain joins TRBV5-1 to TRBJ1-2; D not resolved. The V end lost 4 bases, the J end lost 6 bases, and 22 bases lay between the germline ends. The CDR3 spans 16 residues. Germline V CDR1 and CDR2: SGHRS, YFSETQ. The CDR3 DNA is TGCGCCAGCAGCGCGATACCCGGGAGTTCTGTCCATGGCTACACCTTC. Encoded protein: CASSAIPGSSVHGYTF.

This clone was seen only once. The same CDR3 arises from other DNA sequences in this sample as well. V gene TRBV20-1 combines with J gene TRBJ1-1; perhaps TRBD1 as D (5 bases). V was trimmed by 6 bases and J by 4 bases, leaving 9 bases between them. The CDR3 runs to 11 residues. Germline V gives CDR1 DFQATT, CDR2 SNEGSKA (reference sequence). Here the CDR3 DNA reads TGCAGTGCGGGGCCGGGCACTGAAGCTTTCTTT. It codes for CSAGPGTEAFF.

This chain connects TRBV27 to TRBJ1-3; 8 positions match TRBD1. Germline values: CDR1 MNHEY, CDR2 SMNVEV (reference sequence). After removal of 7 bases from V and 4 bases from J, the junction contained 3 bases not matched to a gene. CDR3 size: 13 residues. This CDR3 is CASKRTGGNTIYF. CDR3 coding DNA: TGTGCCAGCAAACGGACAGGGGGAAACACCATATATTTT.

This chain joins TRBV10-1 and TRBJ2-7; perhaps TRBD2 as D (7 bases). This CDR3 is built from 15 residues. Germline CDR1 WNHNN, CDR2 SYGVQD (reference sequence). V was trimmed by 7 bases and J by 2 bases, leaving 18 bases between them. This CDR3 is CASNPRGGTTYEQYF. In nucleotides, the CDR3 is TGCGCCAGCAACCCTCGGGGAGGGACAACCTACGAGCAGTACTTC.